The T cell receptor (beta chain) described here comes from a study of blood T cell repertoires in COVID-19. For the study at large: COVID-19 samples collected from the United States, Italy and Spain covered acute and convalescent phases. T cells, B-cell-depleted T cells, or PBMCs supplied cDNA or gDNA.

Individuals drawn from 20 to 25 US areas were about 18 to 95 years old. As handled by the study authors: How many nucleated cells were present was estimated from reference gene primer amplification. Profiling relied on immunoSEQ multiplex PCR, and the TCRdb table lists in-frame clones only, not all of them. V, J and clone size were drawn from that table, and D and trimming were deduced from the DNA. Among 200,000 to 300,000 clones listed, approximately 83% were seen once. V shed 4 bases and J 6 bases; nucleotides not matched to a gene: 6. The germline V gene encodes CDR1 ENHRY and CDR2 SYGVKD. The CDR3 covers 14 residues.

The receptor comes from a woman between 35 and 50 years old with acute COVID-19. The sample taken for sequencing was PBMCs or T cells enriched from blood (not recorded which). The chain joins TRBV10-3 to TRBJ2-3; 8 nucleotides agree with TRBD2. CDR3 sequence (DNA): TGTGCCATCAGTGGAGAGCGGGAGCGGGATACGCAGTATTTT. Encoded protein: CAISGERERDTQYF.